The 32 T cell receptor beta chains reported below all come from one sample, sequenced in a study of T cells in women clearing cervical HPV infection. Sequencing was performed with immunoSEQ multiplex PCR; in TCRdb, only in-frame clones are kept and a portion is missing. This table holds over 30,000 clones. The sample was blood buffy coat. All receptors come from a woman aged 18 to 75 with a cervical HPV16 infection that either progressed to CIN3+ or cleared (not recorded which).

The covered CDR3 bases are TGCAGTGCTAACGACAGGGCCAATCAGCCC. Translated: CSANDRANQP. The full CDR3 is CSANDRANQPQHF. The chain couples TRBV20-1 to TRBJ1-5; the match to TRBD1 covers 7 bases. The sequenced fragment ends 3 residues before the CDR3 boundary, so the rest is inferred from the germline J gene. The CDR3 is 13 amino acids. The germline CDR1 and CDR2 sequences are DFQATT and SNEGSKA (reference sequence). Germline trimming cut 4 bases from V and 3 bases from J; bases unmatched to any gene: 3.

Remarks on this clone: From the germline J gene comes the end of the CDR3, since the read stops 3 residues before it. The chain joins TRBV20-1 to TRBJ2-3, with a tentative D call TRBD2 (5 bases). The CDR3 totals 18 residues. From germline, CDR1 is DFQATT and CDR2 SNEGSKA (reference sequence). V gave up 0 bases and J gave up 0 bases, with 19 bases separating them. The part of the CDR3 DNA that was read is TGCAGTGCTAGAGATGAGTTTGGAAGCGGTGCTAGCACAGATACG. Protein sequence: CSARDEFGSGASTDT. The complete CDR3 protein is CSARDEFGSGASTDTQYF.

Turning to this clone: The missing CDR3 end, 3 residues past where the read stops, is filled in from the germline J gene. The genes are TRBV19 and TRBJ2-2; the D gene is possibly TRBD1 (5 bases). The germline V and J ends were trimmed by 5 bases and 2 bases, with 15 bases remaining between them. This CDR3 is 16 amino acids long. CDR1 LNHDA and CDR2 SQIVND come from the germline V gene (reference sequence). The part of the CDR3 DNA that was read is TGTGCCAGTAGTCGGTGGCAGGGATTAAACACCGGGGAG. Residues: CASSRWQGLNTGE. The complete CDR3 sequence is CASSRWQGLNTGELFF. Based on the CDR3 plus reference TRBV19 and TRBJ2-2, the full variable domain is DGGITQSPKYLFRKEGQNVTLSCEQNLNHDAMYWYRQDPGQGLRLIYYSQIVNDFQKGDIAEGYSVSREKKESFPLTVTSAQKNPTAFYLCASSRWQGLNTGELFFGEGSRLTVL.

With respect to this clone: The read stops 3 residues short of the end of the CDR3; the missing end is completed from the germline J gene. The V gene is TRBV18, the J gene TRBJ2-7; tentatively, D is TRBD1 (5 bases). V was cut by 2 bases and J by 3 bases, with 11 bases left in between. Germline lookup yields CDR1 KGHSH and CDR2 LQKENI. This CDR3 contains 14 residues. The sequenced part of the CDR3 DNA is TGTGCCAGCTCACCAGTAAGGGGCGACTACGAG. It specifies CASSPVRGDYE. In full, the CDR3 is CASSPVRGDYEQYF.

Comments on this clone: The read falls 3 residues short of the CDR3 end, and the missing part is taken from the germline J gene. The chain uses TRBV10-1 and TRBJ2-3; tentatively, D is TRBD2 (6 bases). CDR1 is WNHNN and CDR2 is SYGVQD in the germline V gene (reference sequence). The CDR3 runs 14 residues. Between the trimmed V and J ends, which lost 3 bases and 4 bases, there was a span of 11 bases. The CDR3 loop reads CASSDGGASDTQYF. The sequenced CDR3 bases are TGCGCCAGCAGTGACGGAGGGGCCTCAGATACG.

Concerning this clone itself: The observed sequence ends 3 residues before the CDR3 terminus, with the missing tail filled in from the germline J gene. J is TRBJ1-2 and V is TRBV19; D not certain. V lost 3 bases, J lost 0 bases, and 14 bases lay in between. CDR3 length: 16 amino acids. Germline V gives CDR1 LNHDA, CDR2 SQIVND (reference sequence). The sequenced part of the CDR3 DNA is TGTGCCAGTAGTATTCAAGACGGGTTAGCTAACTATGGC. Translating it yields CASSIQDGLANYG. The full CDR3 reads CASSIQDGLANYGYTF.

On this clone: The read gets to within 3 residues of the CDR3 end, and the germline J gene fills in the rest. The chain links TRBV5-1 to TRBJ1-1, with 9 bases matching TRBD1. This CDR3 has 17 amino acids. Germline V CDR1 and CDR2: SGHRS, YFSETQ. The J segment lost 0 bases and the V segment lost 4 bases, leaving 10 bases of the junction unmatched. The sequenced part of the CDR3 DNA is TGCGCCAGCAGCGAGGACAGGGGCTGGTATTTGAACACTGAA. Translated, it gives CASSEDRGWYLNTE. The full CDR3 reads CASSEDRGWYLNTEAFF.

The sequenced CDR3 bases are TGTGCCAGCAGCTCGGCCTCGGTCGGGGGC. Its translation is CASSSASVGG. In full, the CDR3 is CASSSASVGGYTF. The chain employs TRBV5-4 and TRBJ1-2; D is undetermined. The read stops 3 residues short of the end of the CDR3; the missing end is completed from the germline J gene. Germline V CDR1 and CDR2: SGHNT, YYREEE (reference sequence). This CDR3 spans 13 amino acids.

Note on this clone: The observed sequence ends 3 residues before the CDR3 terminus, with the missing tail filled in from the germline J gene. V gene TRBV9 combines with J gene TRBJ1-4, with a weak D call TRBD1 (5 bases). CDR1 is SGDLS and CDR2 is YYNGEE in the germline V gene. Trimming shortened V by 8 bases and J by 7 bases, and 21 bases separated the two germline ends. The CDR3 length is 15 residues. The sequenced part of the CDR3 DNA is TGTGCCAGGCCCCCCGGAGGGGAAGGGGTTGAAAAA. Amino acid sequence: CARPPGGEGVEK. In full, the CDR3 is CARPPGGEGVEKLFF.

A remark on this clone: The read ends 3 residues before the CDR3 terminus; that terminus is restored from the germline J gene. The chain uses TRBV2 and TRBJ1-2, with 10 bases fitting TRBD1. V lost 10 bases to trimming and J lost 3 bases; unmatched junction nucleotides: 8. This CDR3 has 14 residues. Germline CDR1 reads SNHLY; CDR2 reads FYNNEI. The CDR3 DNA, read in part, is TGTGCCACTCGTCCCGGGACAGGGGACTATGGC. Protein product: CATRPGTGDYG. The full CDR3 sequence reads CATRPGTGDYGYTF.

CDR3 protein: CASSGLAGGPGETQYF. The sequenced CDR3 bases are TGTGCCAGCAGTGGTCTAGCGGGGGGACCTGGAGAGACC. The chain uses TRBV2 and TRBJ2-5; 11 bases map to TRBD2. The CDR3 extends 3 residues past the end of the read, so its final part is completed from the germline J gene. The germline CDR1 and CDR2 sequences are SNHLY and FYNNEI. This CDR3 has 16 amino acids. Trimming cost V 4 bases and J 4 bases; bases outside gene matches: 8.

As for this clone: The CDR3 goes on 3 residues after the read ends, and that part is filled in from the germline J gene. This chain connects TRBV9 to TRBJ2-2; 8 nucleotides line up with TRBD1. CDR1 SGDLS and CDR2 YYNGEE come from the germline V gene. The CDR3 runs 13 residues. The J segment lost 5 bases and the V segment lost 6 bases, leaving 3 bases of the junction unmatched. CDR3 DNA (partial): TGTGCCAGCACAGGGGGCCGAACCGGGGAG. Amino acid sequence: CASTGGRTGE. The whole CDR3 sequence is CASTGGRTGELFF.

As to this clone: The CDR3 extends 3 residues past the end of the read, so its final part is completed from the germline J gene. V usage is TRBV19 and J usage is TRBJ2-7; D is unclear. Germline CDR1 LNHDA, CDR2 SQIVND (reference sequence). The CDR3 is made up of 13 amino acids. Trimming left V 6 bases short and J 5 bases short, with 14 bases between. CDR3 DNA (partial): TGTGCCAGTAGCGACATGAGTAGGAACGAG. This encodes CASSDMSRNE. The whole CDR3 sequence reads CASSDMSRNEQYF.

Worth noting for this clone: The CDR3 extends 3 residues past the end of the read, so its final part is completed from the germline J gene. The chain combines TRBV19 with TRBJ2-3; D is possibly TRBD1 (8 bases). The CDR3 runs 16 residues. The germline V gene has CDR1 LNHDA and CDR2 SQIVND (reference sequence). Trimming shortened V by 6 bases and J by 0 bases, and 16 bases separated the two germline ends. The part of the CDR3 DNA that was read is TGTGCCAGTAGGGCACAGGGGGGGTATAGCACAGATACG. Protein sequence: CASRAQGGYSTDT. The full CDR3 protein reads CASRAQGGYSTDTQYF.

With regard to this clone: The read stops 3 residues short of the end of the CDR3; the missing end is completed from the germline J gene. This chain links TRBV2 with TRBJ1-3; 11 bases fit TRBD1. CDR1 and CDR2 (germline): SNHLY, FYNNEI. V trimming: 5 bases; J trimming: 2 bases; junction bases outside the gene matches: 8. CDR3 length equals 17 residues. Partial CDR3 DNA: TGTGCCAGCAGTCGGGACAGGGGGAAAGGCGCTGGAAACACC. It yields the protein CASSRDRGKGAGNT. The CDR3 in full is CASSRDRGKGAGNTIYF. The whole variable domain, filled in from reference TRBV2 and TRBJ1-3, reads EPEVTQTPSHQVTQMGQEVILRCVPISNHLYFYWYRQILGQKVEFLVSFYNNEISEKSEIFDDQFSVERPDGSNFTLKIRSTKLEDSAMYFCASSRDRGKGAGNTIYFGEGSWLTVV.

Note on this clone: Read sequence stops 3 residues before the CDR3 end, and the germline J gene provides the missing end. The V and J genes are TRBV5-6 and TRBJ2-3; no firm D call. The CDR3 runs 12 residues. Trimming stripped 8 bases from V and 6 bases from J, with 13 bases between. Germline CDR1 is SGHDT and CDR2 is YYEEEE. The part of the CDR3 DNA that was read is TGTGCCAGTGGCCGAGTAAGGGATACG. Translated: CASGRVRDT. The full CDR3 protein reads CASGRVRDTQYF.

Comments on this clone: With the read ending 3 residues before the CDR3 end, the germline J gene is used to fill in that end. The chain links TRBV5-6 to TRBJ2-3; 8 bases agree with TRBD1. V dropped 4 bases and J dropped 2; count of bases not matched to a gene: 6. CDR3 size: 15 residues. CDR1 and CDR2 (germline): SGHDT, YYEEEE. CDR3 in amino acids: CASSPGQGYTDTQYF. Incomplete CDR3 DNA: TGTGCCAGCAGCCCCGGACAGGGTTACACAGATACG. The full variable domain, with the rest looked up from reference TRBV5-6 and TRBJ2-3, is DAGVTQSPTHLIKTRGQQVTLRCSPKSGHDTVSWYQQALGQGPQFIFQYYEEEERQRGNFPDRFSGHQFPNYSSELNVNALLLGDSALYLCASSPGQGYTDTQYFGPGTRLTVL.

Remarks on this clone: The read terminates 3 residues before the CDR3 end, so the remaining end is supplied by the germline J gene. This sequence joins TRBV7-8 and TRBJ2-7; 12 bases map to TRBD2. The CDR3 length is 17 residues. Trimming took 1 base from V and 2 from J; bases not matched to a gene: 6. The germline V gene encodes CDR1 SGHVS and CDR2 FQNEAQ. The covered CDR3 bases are TGTGCCAGCAGCTTAGTGGGGCTAGCGGGGGGGGCCTACGAG. Translated: CASSLVGLAGGAYE. In full, the CDR3 reads CASSLVGLAGGAYEQYF.

In regard to this clone: The read comes to an end 3 residues before the CDR3 does, leaving the germline J gene to fill in the end. The chain uses TRBV5-1 and TRBJ2-3; 7 bases match TRBD1. The CDR3 extends over 16 amino acids. In germline, CDR1 is SGHRS, CDR2 YFSETQ. Losses at the gene ends were 5 bases for V and 0 bases for J; bases not matched to a gene: 9. The covered CDR3 bases are TGCGCCAGCAGAGAGTTTACAGGGGCGAGCACAGATACG. It yields the protein CASREFTGASTDT. The CDR3 as a whole reads CASREFTGASTDTQYF. The whole variable domain, remainder taken from reference TRBV5-1 and TRBJ2-3, is KAGVTQTPRYLIKTRGQQVTLSCSPISGHRSVSWYQQTPGQGLQFLFEYFSETQRNKGNFPGRFSGRQFSNSRSEMNVSTLELGDSALYLCASREFTGASTDTQYFGPGTRLTVL.

Concerning this clone: The read halts 3 residues ahead of the CDR3 end, with the missing end drawn from the germline J gene. V is TRBV10-3 and J is TRBJ1-5, with D tentatively TRBD1 (6 bases). V was shortened by 6 bases and J by 7 bases, with 13 bases between the two germline ends. Germline V CDR1 and CDR2: ENHRY, SYGVKD. The CDR3 extends over 13 amino acids. CDR3 bases read: TGTGCCATCAGACAGGGAGAGCGGCAGCCC. Amino acid sequence: CAIRQGERQP. Given in full, the CDR3 is CAIRQGERQPQHF.

On this clone itself: The read ends 3 residues shy of where the CDR3 ends; the end is completed using the germline J gene. The chain carries TRBV2 and TRBJ1-2; D gene unclear. Germline V gene lookup returns CDR1 SNHLY and CDR2 FYNNEI. CDR3 length: 13 amino acids. V was shortened by 2 bases and J by 2 bases, with 6 bases between the two germline ends. The CDR3 region is CASSETVNYGYTF. The DNA read from the CDR3 is TGTGCCAGCAGTGAAACAGTCAACTATGGC.

Comments on this clone: The sequenced fragment ends 3 residues before the CDR3 boundary, so the rest is inferred from the germline J gene. The chain recombines TRBV7-9 with TRBJ1-1; D may be TRBD1 (5 bases). V dropped 0 bases and J dropped 7 bases, with 12 bases sitting between them. Germline V gene data show CDR1 as SEHNR and CDR2 as FQNEAQ (reference sequence). This CDR3 spans 14 amino acids. The CDR3 DNA, read in part, is TGTGCCAGCAGCTTAGCCGGCGGGGACCGTGAA. Its translation: CASSLAGGDRE. The entire CDR3 protein is CASSLAGGDREAFF.

The CDR3 DNA, read in part, is TGTGCCAGCACTAGGAGCTCTGGGGCCAACGTC. Its translation: CASTRSSGANV. The whole CDR3 protein is CASTRSSGANVLTF. This chain links TRBV12-3 or TRBV12-4 with TRBJ2-6; D is undetermined. The read ends 3 residues before the CDR3 terminus; that terminus is restored from the germline J gene. This CDR3 is built from 14 residues. The V end was cut by 7 bases, the J end by 0 bases, with 7 bases between.

Concerning this clone: The read gets to within 3 residues of the CDR3 end, and the germline J gene fills in the rest. V and J are TRBV7-6 and TRBJ1-5; D might be TRBD1 (5 bases). V lost 1 base to trimming and J lost 4 bases, with 11 bases between them. The germline V gene has CDR1 SGHVS and CDR2 FNYEAQ. This CDR3 contains 15 residues. The CDR3: CASSLGGRGNQPQHF. The DNA read from the CDR3 is TGTGCCAGCAGCTTAGGGGGCCGAGGGAATCAGCCC.

Concerning this clone itself: The read finishes 3 residues shy of the CDR3 end, and the germline J gene is used to complete it. The rearrangement joins TRBV7-2 to TRBJ1-1; a weak D match, TRBD1 (5 bases). The CDR3 spans 13 residues. Trimming stripped 6 bases from V and 5 bases from J, with 13 bases between. Germline V gene data show CDR1 as SGHTA and CDR2 as FQGNSA. CDR3 sequence: CASRPRVDTEAFF. The CDR3 bases that were read are TGTGCCAGCAGACCCAGGGTGGATACTGAA.

Points on this clone: Read data end 3 residues before the CDR3 end; the end is taken from the germline J gene. The V and J genes are TRBV5-1 and TRBJ2-2, with D maybe TRBD1 (6 bases). Germline CDR1 is SGHRS and CDR2 is YFSETQ. The CDR3 length is 16 residues. The V gene lost 4 bases and the J gene lost 0 bases, with 13 bases spanning the gap. Partial CDR3 DNA: TGCGCCAGCAGCCATAACAGGGCCGCGAACACCGGGGAG. Residues: CASSHNRAANTGE. The CDR3 in its entirety is CASSHNRAANTGELFF.

This chain's CDR3 is CSASKQGTNTGELFF. Incomplete CDR3 DNA: TGCAGTGCTAGCAAACAGGGGACTAACACCGGGGAG. The genes are TRBV20-1 and TRBJ2-2, with a possible D match to TRBD1 (7 bases). The read is 3 residues too short to cover the CDR3 end, so that end is filled in from the germline J gene. CDR1 and CDR2 (germline): DFQATT, SNEGSKA (reference sequence). CDR3 length: 15 residues. V lost 3 bases and J 2 bases, leaving 13 bases between the germline ends.

Turning to this clone: The read terminates 3 residues before the CDR3 end, so the remaining end is supplied by the germline J gene. V and J are TRBV2 and TRBJ1-5; 11 bases fit TRBD1. CDR1 SNHLY and CDR2 FYNNEI come from the germline V gene. The CDR3 is 15 amino acids. The J segment lost 4 bases and the V segment lost 6 bases, leaving 5 bases of the junction unmatched. The CDR3 bases that were read are TGTGCCAGCAGGGGCGGGACAGGGGGAAATCAGCCC. This translates into CASRGGTGGNQP. The whole CDR3 sequence is CASRGGTGGNQPQHF.

Regarding this clone: From the germline J gene comes the end of the CDR3, since the read stops 3 residues before it. This chain joins TRBV20-1 and TRBJ1-5; no clear D. CDR3 length: 13 amino acids. Trimming took 3 bases from V and 0 from J, leaving 6 bases between them. From germline, CDR1 is DFQATT and CDR2 SNEGSKA (reference sequence). CDR3 DNA (partial): TGCAGTGCTAGCCCAGATAGCAATCAGCCC. Translated: CSASPDSNQP. In full, the CDR3 is CSASPDSNQPQHF.

As concerns this clone: The read stops 3 residues short of the end of the CDR3; the missing end is completed from the germline J gene. V and J are TRBV6-1 and TRBJ2-5, with D perhaps TRBD2 (7 bases). This CDR3 spans 15 amino acids. The germline V gene has CDR1 MNHNS and CDR2 SASEGT. V gave up 3 bases and J gave up 5 bases, with 16 bases separating them. The chain's CDR3 is CASSDWGGHMETQYF. The sequenced part of the CDR3 DNA is TGTGCCAGCAGTGATTGGGGGGGCCATATGGAGACC.

Comments on this clone: With the read ending 3 residues before the CDR3 end, the germline J gene is used to fill in that end. The V and J genes are TRBV19 and TRBJ1-6; 9 positions agree with TRBD1. Germline V gene sequence: CDR1 LNHDA, CDR2 SQIVND (reference sequence). The CDR3 is made up of 16 amino acids. The CDR3 is CASSPTQGALGLPLHF. The part of the CDR3 DNA that was read is TGTGCCAGTAGTCCCACACAGGGGGCTCTAGGTCTCCCC. The whole variable domain, remainder taken from reference TRBV19 and TRBJ1-6, is DGGITQSPKYLFRKEGQNVTLSCEQNLNHDAMYWYRQDPGQGLRLIYYSQIVNDFQKGDIAEGYSVSREKKESFPLTVTSAQKNPTAFYLCASSPTQGALGLPLHFGNGTRLTVT.

Turning to this clone: The observed sequence ends 3 residues before the CDR3 terminus, with the missing tail filled in from the germline J gene. The chain couples TRBV5-1 to TRBJ2-6; 8 positions agree with TRBD2. The germline V gene has CDR1 SGHRS and CDR2 YFSETQ. The CDR3 sequence is 17 residues long. Germline trimming cut 4 bases from V and 1 base from J; bases unmatched to any gene: 7. The sequenced part of the CDR3 DNA is TGCGCCAGCAGCGCAACTAGCGGCCGATCTGGGGCCAACGTC. It codes for CASSATSGRSGANV. The entire CDR3 protein reads CASSATSGRSGANVLTF.